The clone carrying this TCR beta chain was detected once. Its specificity is not known. The J segment lost 2 bases and the V segment lost 0 bases, leaving 0 bases of the junction unmatched. CDR3 size: 15 residues. Germline CDR1 SGHVS, CDR2 FNYEAQ. The data were produced by immunoSEQ multiplex PCR, yet TCRdb's version contains in-frame clones alone and is incomplete. In the table there are 2 million to 3 million clones, roughly 93% of which are singletons. The data stem from a study of shared clonotypes between healthy human individuals. The study, taken as a whole, reports: Naive CD4 clonotypes were shared across a handful of donors at approximately 5.3%. Only a few donors were included, so the genetic and exposure-history diversity represented was limited.

Every one of the donors was a Caucasian adult that lived in Nashville, Tennessee. CD45RA-negative memory and CD45RA+ naive subsets were split from the CD4+ cells. The J gene is TRBJ2-1, the V gene TRBV7-6; TRBD1 agrees at 8 bases. Sequencing used naive CD4+ T cells from PBMCs. Subset described: CD45RA+ positively selected. The TCR originated in a man aged 18 to 30 in good health. Some clones in this sample may be carry-over from other donors' samples. The CDR3, as DNA: TGTGCCAGCAGCTTAGCGGGACAGGCCTACAATGAGCAGTTCTTC. It specifies CASSLAGQAYNEQFF. The variable domain in full, completed from reference TRBV7-6 and TRBJ2-1, reads GAGVSQSPRYKVTKRGQDVALRCDPISGHVSLYWYRQALGQGPEFLTYFNYEAQQDKSGLPNDRFSAERPEGSISTLTIQRTEQRDSAMYRCASSLAGQAYNEQFFGPGTRLTVL.